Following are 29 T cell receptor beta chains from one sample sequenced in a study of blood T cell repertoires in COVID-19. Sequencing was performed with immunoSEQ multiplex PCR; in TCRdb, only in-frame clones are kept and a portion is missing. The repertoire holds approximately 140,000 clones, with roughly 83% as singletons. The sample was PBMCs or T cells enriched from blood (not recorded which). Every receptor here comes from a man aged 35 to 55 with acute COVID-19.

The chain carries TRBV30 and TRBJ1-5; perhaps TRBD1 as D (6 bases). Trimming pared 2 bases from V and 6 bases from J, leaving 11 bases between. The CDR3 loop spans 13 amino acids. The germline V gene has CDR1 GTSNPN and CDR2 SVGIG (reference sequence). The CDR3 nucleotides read TGTGCCTGGAGTCCGGACAGTAGTCAGCCCCAGCATTTT. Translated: CAWSPDSSQPQHF.

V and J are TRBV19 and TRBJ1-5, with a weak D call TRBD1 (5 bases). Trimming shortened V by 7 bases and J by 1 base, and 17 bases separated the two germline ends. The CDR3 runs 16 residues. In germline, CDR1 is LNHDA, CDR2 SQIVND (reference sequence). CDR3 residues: CASTPWGSRSNQPQHF. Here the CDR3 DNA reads TGTGCCAGTACCCCCTGGGGCTCTCGGAGCAATCAGCCCCAGCATTTT.

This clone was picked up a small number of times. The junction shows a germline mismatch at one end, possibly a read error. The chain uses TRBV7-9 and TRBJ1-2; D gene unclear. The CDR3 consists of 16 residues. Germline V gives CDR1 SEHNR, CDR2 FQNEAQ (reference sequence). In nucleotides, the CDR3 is TGTGCCAGCTGCTTAGAAGAAGCGAGAGAGATTTATGGCTACACCTTC. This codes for CASCLEEAREIYGYTF.

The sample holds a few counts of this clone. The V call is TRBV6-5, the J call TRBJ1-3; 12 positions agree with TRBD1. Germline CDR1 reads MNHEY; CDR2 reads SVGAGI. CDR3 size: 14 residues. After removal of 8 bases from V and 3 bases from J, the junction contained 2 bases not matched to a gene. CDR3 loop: CASRDRGLGNTIYF. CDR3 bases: TGTGCCAGCCGGGACAGGGGGCTTGGAAACACCATATATTTT.

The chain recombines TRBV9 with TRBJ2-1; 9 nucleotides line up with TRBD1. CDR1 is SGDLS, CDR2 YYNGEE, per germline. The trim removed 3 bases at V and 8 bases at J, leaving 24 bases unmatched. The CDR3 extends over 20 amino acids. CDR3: CASSASGTGRAHFLMDEQFF. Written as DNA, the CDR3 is TGTGCCAGCAGCGCTTCCGGGACAGGGAGGGCCCACTTTCTTATGGATGAGCAGTTCTTC.

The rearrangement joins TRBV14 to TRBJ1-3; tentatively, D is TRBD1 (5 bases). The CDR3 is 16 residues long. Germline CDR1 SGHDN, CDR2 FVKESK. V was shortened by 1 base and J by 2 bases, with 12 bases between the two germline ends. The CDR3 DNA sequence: TGTGCCAGCAGCCAAGGGTTCGGCAGGGCTGGAAACACCATATATTTT. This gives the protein CASSQGFGRAGNTIYF.

CDR3 sequence: CASSPRARGSVEQYF. The CDR3 coding sequence is TGTGCCAGCTCACCACGCGCTAGGGGATCGGTCGAGCAGTACTTC. The chain links TRBV18 to TRBJ2-7, with D perhaps TRBD1 (5 bases). The germline CDR1 and CDR2 sequences are KGHSH and LQKENI. Trimming stripped 1 base from V and 6 bases from J, with 16 bases between. CDR3 length: 15 residues.

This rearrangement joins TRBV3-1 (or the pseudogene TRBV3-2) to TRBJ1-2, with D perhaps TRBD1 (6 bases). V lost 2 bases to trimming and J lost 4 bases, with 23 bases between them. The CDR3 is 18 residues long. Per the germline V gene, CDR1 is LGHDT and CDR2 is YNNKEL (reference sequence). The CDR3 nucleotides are TGTGCCAGCAGCCAAAGACATAACCGACAGGTTCGCTTCTATGGCTACACCTTC. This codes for CASSQRHNRQVRFYGYTF.

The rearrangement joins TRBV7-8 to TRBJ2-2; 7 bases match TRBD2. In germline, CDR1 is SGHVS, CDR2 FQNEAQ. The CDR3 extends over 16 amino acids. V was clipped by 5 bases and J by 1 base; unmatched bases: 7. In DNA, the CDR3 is TGTGCCAGCAGCGATAGGACTAGAGTGAACACCGGGGAGCTGTTTTTT. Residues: CASSDRTRVNTGELFF.

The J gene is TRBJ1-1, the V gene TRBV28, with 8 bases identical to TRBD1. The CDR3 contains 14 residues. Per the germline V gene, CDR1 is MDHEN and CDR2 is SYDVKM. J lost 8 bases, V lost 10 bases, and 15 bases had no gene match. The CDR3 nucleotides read TGTGCCATGGCGGGGCAGGGGGCTCCCCGGGAAGCTTTCTTT. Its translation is CAMAGQGAPREAFF. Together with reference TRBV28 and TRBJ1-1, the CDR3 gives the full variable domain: DVKVTQSSRYLVKRTGEKVFLECVQDMDHENMFWYRQDPGLGLRLIYFSYDVKMKEKGDIPEGYSVSREKKERFSLILESASTNQTSMYLCAMAGQGAPREAFFGQGTRLTVV.

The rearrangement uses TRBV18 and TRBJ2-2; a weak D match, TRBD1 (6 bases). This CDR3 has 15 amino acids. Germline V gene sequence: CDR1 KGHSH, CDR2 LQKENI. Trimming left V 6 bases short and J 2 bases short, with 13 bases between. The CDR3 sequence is CASSLTGGNTGELFF. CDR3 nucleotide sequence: TGTGCCAGCTCCTTGACAGGAGGAAACACCGGGGAGCTGTTTTTT.

CDR3 coding DNA: TGTGCCAGCAGTTCCGGACAGAGGGACTACACCTTC. Protein: CASSSGQRDYTF. This chain uses TRBV6-6 with TRBJ1-2, with D possibly being TRBD1 (6 bases). This CDR3 has 12 amino acids. Germline V gene data show CDR1 as MNHNY and CDR2 as SVGAGI (reference sequence). V lost 4 bases and J 10 bases, leaving 13 bases between the germline ends.

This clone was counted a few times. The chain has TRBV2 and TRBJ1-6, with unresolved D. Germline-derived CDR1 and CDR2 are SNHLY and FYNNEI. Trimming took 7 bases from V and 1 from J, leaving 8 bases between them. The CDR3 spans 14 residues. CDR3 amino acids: CASNSRSYNSPLHF. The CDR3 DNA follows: TGTGCCAGCAACTCTAGGTCCTATAATTCACCCCTCCACTTT. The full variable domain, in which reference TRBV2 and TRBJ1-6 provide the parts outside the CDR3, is EPEVTQTPSHQVTQMGQEVILRCVPISNHLYFYWYRQILGQKVEFLVSFYNNEISEKSEIFDDQFSVERPDGSNFTLKIRSTKLEDSAMYFCASNSRSYNSPLHFGNGTRLTVT.

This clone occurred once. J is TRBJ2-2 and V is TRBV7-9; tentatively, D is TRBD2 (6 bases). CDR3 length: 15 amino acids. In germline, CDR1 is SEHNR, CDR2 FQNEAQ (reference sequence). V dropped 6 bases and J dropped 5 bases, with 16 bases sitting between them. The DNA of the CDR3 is TGTGCCAGCAGGCGGACTGGGAGGTCGACCGGGGAGCTGTTTTTT. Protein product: CASRRTGRSTGELFF. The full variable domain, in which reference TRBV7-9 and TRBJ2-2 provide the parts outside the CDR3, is DTGVSQNPRHKITKRGQNVTFRCDPISEHNRLYWYRQTLGQGPEFLTYFQNEAQLEKSRLLSDRFSAERPKGSFSTLEIQRTEQGDSAMYLCASRRTGRSTGELFFGEGSRLTVL.

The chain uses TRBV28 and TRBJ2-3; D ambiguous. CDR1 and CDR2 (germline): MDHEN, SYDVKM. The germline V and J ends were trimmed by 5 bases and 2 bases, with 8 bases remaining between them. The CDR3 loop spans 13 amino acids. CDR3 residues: CASSPHSTDTQYF. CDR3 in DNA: TGTGCCAGCAGTCCCCATTCCACAGATACGCAGTATTTT.

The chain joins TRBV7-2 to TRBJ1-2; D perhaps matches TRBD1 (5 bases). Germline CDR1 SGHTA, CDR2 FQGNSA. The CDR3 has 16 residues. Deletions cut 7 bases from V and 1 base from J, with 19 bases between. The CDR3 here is CASTRGGNAGNYGYTF. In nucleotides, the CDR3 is TGTGCCAGCACCCGGGGGGGTAATGCGGGTAACTATGGCTACACCTTC.

CDR3 region: CASIRPVERSEKLFF. Written as DNA, the CDR3 is TGTGCCAGTATCCGGCCGGTCGAGCGAAGTGAAAAACTGTTTTTT. The V and J genes are TRBV19 and TRBJ1-4; D remains ambiguous. CDR3 length: 15 residues. Germline V gives CDR1 LNHDA, CDR2 SQIVND (reference sequence). Trimming pared 7 bases from V and 7 bases from J, leaving 19 bases between.

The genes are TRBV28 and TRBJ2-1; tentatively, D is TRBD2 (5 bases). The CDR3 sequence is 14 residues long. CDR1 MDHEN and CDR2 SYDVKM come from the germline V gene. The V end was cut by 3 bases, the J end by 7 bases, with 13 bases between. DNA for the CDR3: TGTGCCAGCAGTTTCCCCGGGGTATTGAATGAGCAGTTCTTC. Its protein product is CASSFPGVLNEQFF.

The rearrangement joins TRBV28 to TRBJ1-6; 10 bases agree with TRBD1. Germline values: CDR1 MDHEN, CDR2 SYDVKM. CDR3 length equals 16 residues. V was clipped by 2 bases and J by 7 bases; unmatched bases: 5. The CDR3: CASSLPAGQGNSPLHF. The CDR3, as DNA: TGTGCCAGCAGTTTACCGGCGGGACAGGGGAATTCACCCCTCCACTTT.

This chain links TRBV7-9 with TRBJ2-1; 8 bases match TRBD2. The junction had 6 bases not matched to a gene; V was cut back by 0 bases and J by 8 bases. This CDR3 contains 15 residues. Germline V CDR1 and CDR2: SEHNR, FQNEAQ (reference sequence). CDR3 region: CASSLATGGPDEQFF. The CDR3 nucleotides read TGTGCCAGCAGCTTAGCTACGGGAGGGCCAGATGAGCAGTTCTTC.

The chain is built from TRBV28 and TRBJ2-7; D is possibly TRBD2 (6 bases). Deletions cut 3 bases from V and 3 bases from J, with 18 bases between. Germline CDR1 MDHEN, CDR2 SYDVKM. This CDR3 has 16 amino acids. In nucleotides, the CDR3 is TGTGCCAGCAGTTTTTCGGGGGACGCGGGAAGCTACGAGCAGTACTTC. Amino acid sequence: CASSFSGDAGSYEQYF.

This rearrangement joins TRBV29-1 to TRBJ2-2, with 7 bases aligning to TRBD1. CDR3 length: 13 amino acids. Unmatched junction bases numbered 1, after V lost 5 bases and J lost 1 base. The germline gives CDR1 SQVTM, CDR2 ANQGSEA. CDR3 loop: CSVNRGNTGELFF. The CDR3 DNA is TGCAGCGTTAACAGGGGGAACACCGGGGAGCTGTTTTTT.

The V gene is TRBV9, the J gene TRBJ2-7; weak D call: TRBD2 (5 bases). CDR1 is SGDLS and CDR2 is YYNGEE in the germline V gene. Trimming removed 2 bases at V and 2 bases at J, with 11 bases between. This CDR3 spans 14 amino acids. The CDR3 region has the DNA TGTGCCAGCAGCGTTGGACTCGAAACCTACGAGCAGTACTTC. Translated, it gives CASSVGLETYEQYF.

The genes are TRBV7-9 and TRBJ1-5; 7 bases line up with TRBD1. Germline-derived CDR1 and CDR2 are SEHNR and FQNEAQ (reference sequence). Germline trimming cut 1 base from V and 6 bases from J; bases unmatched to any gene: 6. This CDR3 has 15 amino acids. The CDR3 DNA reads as TGTGCCAGCAGCTTAGGAAAGCAGGGGGTTCAGCCCCAGCATTTT. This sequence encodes CASSLGKQGVQPQHF.

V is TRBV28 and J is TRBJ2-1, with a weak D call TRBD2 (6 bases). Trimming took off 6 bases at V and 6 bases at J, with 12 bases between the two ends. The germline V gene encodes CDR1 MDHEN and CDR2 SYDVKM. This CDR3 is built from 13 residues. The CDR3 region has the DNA TGTGCCAGCAGGGTGGGACTCCTCAATGAGCAGTTCTTC. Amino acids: CASRVGLLNEQFF.

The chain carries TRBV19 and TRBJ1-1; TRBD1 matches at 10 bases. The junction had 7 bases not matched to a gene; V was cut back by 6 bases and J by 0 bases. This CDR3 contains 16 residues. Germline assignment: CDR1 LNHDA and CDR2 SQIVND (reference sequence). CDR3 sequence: CASRPDRGRVNTEAFF. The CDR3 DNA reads TGTGCCAGTAGACCTGACAGGGGGCGCGTGAACACTGAAGCTTTCTTT. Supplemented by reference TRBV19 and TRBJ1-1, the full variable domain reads DGGITQSPKYLFRKEGQNVTLSCEQNLNHDAMYWYRQDPGQGLRLIYYSQIVNDFQKGDIAEGYSVSREKKESFPLTVTSAQKNPTAFYLCASRPDRGRVNTEAFFGQGTRLTVV.

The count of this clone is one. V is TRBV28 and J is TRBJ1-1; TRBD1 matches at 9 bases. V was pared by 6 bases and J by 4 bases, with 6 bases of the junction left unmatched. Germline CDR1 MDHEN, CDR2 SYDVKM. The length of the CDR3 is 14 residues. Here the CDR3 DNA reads TGTGCCAGCAGCACACAGGGGGCGCTCACTGAAGCTTTCTTT. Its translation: CASSTQGALTEAFF.

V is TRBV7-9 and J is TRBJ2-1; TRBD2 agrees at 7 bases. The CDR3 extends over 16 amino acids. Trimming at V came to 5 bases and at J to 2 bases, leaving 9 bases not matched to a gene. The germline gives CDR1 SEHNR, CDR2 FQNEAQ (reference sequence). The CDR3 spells CASSPKGAGAYNEQFF. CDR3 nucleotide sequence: TGTGCCAGCAGCCCTAAAGGGGCGGGAGCCTACAATGAGCAGTTCTTC.

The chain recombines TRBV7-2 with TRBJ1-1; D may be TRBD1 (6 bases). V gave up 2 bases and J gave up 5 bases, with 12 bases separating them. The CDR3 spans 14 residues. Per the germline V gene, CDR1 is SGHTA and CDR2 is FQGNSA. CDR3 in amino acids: CASSLRTVGTEAFF. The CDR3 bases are TGTGCCAGCAGCTTAAGGACAGTGGGAACTGAAGCTTTCTTT. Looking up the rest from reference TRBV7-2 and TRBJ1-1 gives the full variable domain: GAGVSQSPSNKVTEKGKDVELRCDPISGHTALYWYRQSLGQGLEFLIYFQGNSAPDKSGLPSDRFSAERTGGSVSTLTIQRTQQEDSAVYLCASSLRTVGTEAFFGQGTRLTVV.